This T cell receptor beta chain was identified in a study of T cell responses to AZD1222 COVID-19 vaccine. Worth noting for this clone: What it binds is unknown.

TCRdb's copy holds only in-frame clones and misses some; the assay was immunoSEQ multiplex PCR. The sample includes 130,000 to 150,000 clones, approximately 86% of them seen just once. The junction had 13 bases not matched to a gene; V was cut back by 4 bases and J by 3 bases. This CDR3 contains 18 residues. CDR1 LGHNA and CDR2 YNFKEQ come from the germline V gene. Study outcomes and limitations: Reportedly, close to half of spike-specific TCRs are directed against unmutated variant regions. At baseline, seropositivity was found in only a handful of AZD1222 recipients. Among vaccine-associated CD4 TCRs, coverage spanned spike, with dominance at 160-218 and 743-854. Most donors were white British and more were female, and clonal diversity was possibly underestimated.

The gene calls are TRBV4-2 and TRBJ2-2; TRBD1 matches at 8 bases. This clonotype was sampled from an adult who received the MenACWY meningococcal vaccine as a control. This material consisted of peripheral blood, taken 28 days after the second dose of the MenACWY control vaccine. In DNA, the CDR3 is TGTGCCAGCAGCCGTCCGTTAGGGGGGACAGGCGACACCGGGGAGCTGTTTTTT. This codes for CASSRPLGGTGDTGELFF.